This T cell receptor beta chain was captured by sequencing in a study of shared T cell receptors in the human thymus. The CDR3 is 17 amino acids. The germline V gene encodes CDR1 LNHDA and CDR2 SQIVND (reference sequence). Trimming removed 5 bases at V and 0 bases at J, with 17 bases between. Measured with immunoSEQ multiplex PCR; TCRdb has only the in-frame clones, and not every one. The sample lists 600,000 to 900,000 clones, 80% to 90% occurring once. This sample also belongs to another study, concerning human thymus T cells. As that study records: Infants served as donors; they were healthy and Finnish and were having corrective surgery for congenital heart defects. Surgeons resected thymus tissue during corrective heart surgery. Thymic and blood repertoires appeared to display a bias in their usage of V and J genes. Unrelated individuals reportedly shared highly overlapping thymic TCR repertoires.

The sequence was collected from a girl less than two years old with a congenital heart defect. What was sequenced was thymocytes. V usage is TRBV19 and J usage is TRBJ2-4; a weak D match, TRBD2 (6 bases). The chain's CDR3 is CASSGRYGSQAKNIQYF. DNA for the CDR3: TGTGCCAGTAGTGGTAGGTACGGGAGCCAAGCCAAAAACATTCAGTACTTC.